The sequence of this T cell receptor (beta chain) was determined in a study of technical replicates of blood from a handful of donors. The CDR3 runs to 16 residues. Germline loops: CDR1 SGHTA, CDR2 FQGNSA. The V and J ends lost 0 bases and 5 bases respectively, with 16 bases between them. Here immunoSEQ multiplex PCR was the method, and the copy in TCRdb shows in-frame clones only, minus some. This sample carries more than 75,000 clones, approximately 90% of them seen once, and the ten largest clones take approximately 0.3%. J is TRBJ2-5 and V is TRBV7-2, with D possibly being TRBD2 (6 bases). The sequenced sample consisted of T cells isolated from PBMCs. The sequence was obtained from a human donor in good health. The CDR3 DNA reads TGTGCCAGCAGCTTAGCTACGGGACTGCGTAGCGAGACCCAGTACTTC. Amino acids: CASSLATGLRSETQYF.